Listed below are T cell receptor beta chains from one sample, sequenced in a study of blood T cell repertoires in COVID-19. Here immunoSEQ multiplex PCR was the method, and the copy in TCRdb shows in-frame clones only, minus some. The sample holds 150,000 to 250,000 clones, 82% seen once. The specimen was peripheral blood. Receptor source: a human donor with acute or convalescent COVID-19. The donor label of this sample is uncertain. CDR3s include the opening cysteine and the closing phenylalanine or tryptophan. The D gene is left open where the match is weak. The size field is filled for only some rows; it gives once, few, many or a size class.

TRBD2	many	TRBV5-4	TRBJ2-7	TGTGCCAGCAGCTTGGATCCAGCGGGAGGTTCCTACGAGCAGTACTTC	CASSLDPAGGSYEQYF
-	-	TRBV28	TRBJ2-7	TGTGCCAGCAGTCGCCAACCTATCTACGAGCAGTACTTC	CASSRQPIYEQYF
TRBD1	few	TRBV27	TRBJ1-6	TGTGCCAGCAGTCCAAAACAGGGGGCGTTTAATTCACCCCTCCACTTT	CASSPKQGAFNSPLHF
TRBD2	few	TRBV6-2/TRBV6-3	TRBJ2-1	TGTGCCAGCAGTTGGCTGGGACTAGCGGGAGGGCAGGCCTACAATGAGCAGTTCTTC	CASSWLGLAGGQAYNEQFF
-	-	TRBV19	TRBJ2-7	TGTGCCAGTAGCGCAGGGAATTCCTACGAGCAGTACTTC	CASSAGNSYEQYF
TRBD1	few	TRBV19	TRBJ2-7	TGTGCCAGTAAGGACAGGTGGAACTACGAGCAGTACTTC	CASKDRWNYEQYF
-	-	TRBV6-5	TRBJ2-6	TGTGCCACCGACATGGGCTCCGGGGCCAACGTCCTGACTTTC	CATDMGSGANVLTF
-	-	TRBV28	TRBJ1-1	TGTGCCAGCAGTGGTGGACACCAGAACACTGAAGCTTTCTTT	CASSGGHQNTEAFF
TRBD2	-	TRBV2	TRBJ2-7	TGTGCCAGCAGTGTCTCTAGCGGGACTTACTTC	CASSVSSGTYF
TRBD1	-	TRBV9	TRBJ2-1	TGTGCCAGCAGCGTCGGGACAGGGGGATATGAGCAGTTCTTC	CASSVGTGGYEQFF
TRBD1	-	TRBV5-5	TRBJ2-1	TGTGCCAGCAGCAATACGGGACAGGGGTGGAATGAGCAGTTCTTC	CASSNTGQGWNEQFF
TRBD1	-	TRBV4-2	TRBJ1-2	TGTGCCAGCAGCCAAGATAGGTCAGGGGGCTATGGCTACACCTTC	CASSQDRSGGYGYTF
-	-	TRBV4-1	TRBJ1-1	TGCGCCAGCAGCCAAGATCTCACCTCCGACAGGAACACTGAAGCTTTCTTT	CASSQDLTSDRNTEAFF
-	once	TRBV4-1	TRBJ2-4	TGCGCCAGCAGCCAAGAGAGAGTCAGCGGCGGAAACATTCAGTACTTC	CASSQERVSGGNIQYF
-	-	TRBV27	TRBJ1-3	TGTGCCAGCAGTTTGGCAGGGGTTGGAAACACCATATATTTT	CASSLAGVGNTIYF
TRBD1	-	TRBV30	TRBJ1-2	TGTGCCTGGAGTCCCCCCGGGACAGGGGACGGCTACACCTTC	CAWSPPGTGDGYTF
TRBD1	-	TRBV19	TRBJ1-1	TGTGCCAGTAGAGAAACCGGGACAGGGGTGCACACTGAAGCTTTCTTT	CASRETGTGVHTEAFF
-	-	TRBV12-3/TRBV12-4	TRBJ2-1	TGTGCCAGCAGTTCTGACTGGAATGAGCAGTTCTTC	CASSSDWNEQFF
-	-	TRBV21-1	TRBJ2-5	TGTGCCAGCAGCAAAGCGCTAGGTAAAGAGACCCAGTACTTC	CASSKALGKETQYF
TRBD2	once	TRBV10-3	TRBJ2-3	TGTGCCATCAGCCAAAAGACGGGGGAGGGTACAGATACGCAGTATTTT	CAISQKTGEGTDTQYF
-	once	TRBV2	TRBJ1-2	TGTGCCAGCAACACAGGGAACTATGGCTACACCTTC	CASNTGNYGYTF
-	once	TRBV5-1	TRBJ2-5	TGCGCCAGCAAACCGGGACATCCTCAAGAGACCCAGTACTTC	CASKPGHPQETQYF
TRBD2	-	TRBV4-1	TRBJ2-3	TGCGCCAGCAGCCAAGATTTGGGGACTAGCGGGATCTCAGATACGCAGTATTTT	CASSQDLGTSGISDTQYF
TRBD2	-	TRBV7-7	TRBJ2-1	TGTGCCAGCAGCTTAAAAGGCCTAGCGGGGACGTACTCCTACAATGAGCAGTTCTTC	CASSLKGLAGTYSYNEQFF
-	-	TRBV5-6	TRBJ1-1	TGTGCCAGCAGCTTCCGAGGGCGGCGTCTTGACACTGAAGCTTTCTTT	CASSFRGRRLDTEAFF
TRBD1	-	TRBV25-1	TRBJ1-2	TGTGCCAGCAGTGAAGGATCCGGACAGGGGGGTGGCTACACCTTC	CASSEGSGQGGGYTF
-	-	TRBV7-9	TRBJ1-6	TGTGCCAGCAGCGCCACGACAGATAATTCACCCCTCCACTTT	CASSATTDNSPLHF
TRBD2	-	TRBV27	TRBJ2-2	TGTGCCAGCAGTTCACAAGGGACTAGCGGGAGGGCCCCGGGGACCGGGGAGCTGTTTTTT	CASSSQGTSGRAPGTGELFF
-	-	TRBV6-6	TRBJ1-5	TGTGCCAGCAGTTACTCGGGCCCATTTAGCAATCAGCCCCAGCATTTT	CASSYSGPFSNQPQHF
-	-	TRBV3-1/TRBV3-2	TRBJ2-1	TGTGCCAGCAGCAGACTAGTTAATGAGCAGTTCTTC	CASSRLVNEQFF
-	-	TRBV12-3/TRBV12-4	TRBJ2-5	TGTGCCAGCGCTGGAGTCGGGACCCAGTACTTC	CASAGVGTQYF
TRBD1	-	TRBV9	TRBJ1-3	TGTGCCAGCAGTCGAACAACGGGACAGGGAGATAGGGAAAACACCATATATTTT	CASSRTTGQGDRENTIYF
TRBD1	-	TRBV6-2/TRBV6-3	TRBJ1-5	TGTGCCAGCAGTCCAGGGCCTACAGGGGTTGTTCAGCCCCAGCATTTT	CASSPGPTGVVQPQHF
TRBD1	-	TRBV20-1	TRBJ2-5	TGCAGTGCTGGTGGGGACAGGGGGCAAGAGACCCAGTACTTC	CSAGGDRGQETQYF
-	-	TRBV18	TRBJ1-4	TGTGCCAGCTCACAGGACAGTAATGAAAAACTGTTTTTT	CASSQDSNEKLFF
TRBD1	-	TRBV9	TRBJ1-2	TGTGCCAGCAGCGCAGGGACAGGGGCAGGGTATGGCTACACCTTC	CASSAGTGAGYGYTF
TRBD2	-	TRBV2	TRBJ2-1	TGTGCCAGCAGCGAACGGGCTAGCGGGAGGGACGAGCAGTTCTTC	CASSERASGRDEQFF
-	-	TRBV30	TRBJ2-2	TGTGCCTGGAGTGTAGCCGGGGCCGGGGAGCTGTTTTTT	CAWSVAGAGELFF
-	few	TRBV12-2	TRBJ2-7	TGTGCAAGTCGCTTACTAGCGGGCTTATACGAGCAGTACTTC	CASRLLAGLYEQYF
-	-	TRBV20-1	TRBJ2-3	TGCAGTGCTAGTTCCCCGACAGTTTCAAAGGATACGCAGTATTTT	CSASSPTVSKDTQYF
-	-	TRBV27	TRBJ1-5	TGTGCCAGCAGTTTCTTCGGTCAGCCCCAGCATTTT	CASSFFGQPQHF
TRBD2	many	TRBV7-2	TRBJ2-6	TGTGCCAGCAGCCCCCGCTGGGCGGGAGAGGCTGGGGCCAACGTCCTGACTTTC	CASSPRWAGEAGANVLTF
-	-	TRBV10-3	TRBJ2-3	TGTGCCATCAGAGACAGACAGTACACAGATACGCAGTATTTT	CAIRDRQYTDTQYF
-	-	TRBV19	TRBJ1-1	TGTGCCAGTAGTCCAAGAAAACAGGGACCCACTGAAGCTTTCTTT	CASSPRKQGPTEAFF
-	once	TRBV13	TRBJ2-7	TGTGCCAGCACTAACCGGGACAACTCCTACGAGCAGTACTTC	CASTNRDNSYEQYF
TRBD2	-	TRBV9	TRBJ2-3	TGTGCCAGCAGCGACTTTAGCGGGAGGGCCGCAGATACGCAGTATTTT	CASSDFSGRAADTQYF
-	once	TRBV19	TRBJ1-2	TGTGCCAGTAGTATTCTCGGACAGTTCTATGGCTACACCTTC	CASSILGQFYGYTF
-	few	TRBV12-3/TRBV12-4	TRBJ1-6	TGTGCCAGCAGAATGGAGAATTCACCCCTCCACTTT	CASRMENSPLHF
TRBD1	-	TRBV30	TRBJ1-5	TGTGCCTGGAGGGGACAGGCGAATCAGCCCCAGCATTTT	CAWRGQANQPQHF
TRBD1	-	TRBV27	TRBJ2-2	TGTGCCAGCAGTCCCCTGGACAGGACGAACACCGGGGAGCTGTTTTTT	CASSPLDRTNTGELFF
TRBD1	-	TRBV7-8	TRBJ1-6	TGTGCCAGCAGGCTTGTGCCCGGGACAGGGGGTTCACCCCTCCACTTT	CASRLVPGTGGSPLHF
-	-	TRBV7-3	TRBJ2-1	TGTGCCAGCAGCTTAGCCGGGGATAATGAGCAGTTCTTC	CASSLAGDNEQFF